This TCR beta chain was identified in a study of PD-1 blockade in classical Hodgkin lymphoma. Study details: The patients were dosed with nivolumab 3 mg/kg, infused intravenously every 2 weeks.

Every single patient, without exception, relapsed after autologous stem cell transplantation, and brentuximab vedotin exposure varied. The study purified CD4+ T cells from thawed PBMCs using magnetic negative selection. This clone was counted once. Its antigen is undetermined. Method: immunoSEQ multiplex PCR; TCRdb's copy keeps in-frame clones and lacks some. The data show approximately 6,800 clones, 70% to 80% seen once. This CDR3 has 14 residues. Germline trimming cut 5 bases from V and 8 bases from J; bases unmatched to any gene: 9. Looked up from germline, CDR1 is MDHEN and CDR2 is SYDVKM. Study results and limitations: Those achieving complete response showed baseline diversity like newly diagnosed patients.

The receptor comes from a human donor with classical Hodgkin lymphoma. The J gene is TRBJ1-2, the V gene TRBV28; 9 nucleotides line up with TRBD1. The input for sequencing was CD4+ T cells from blood, taken at baseline. CDR3 in amino acids: CASSVPGQGRGYTF. The CDR3 bases are TGTGCCAGCAGTGTTCCGGGACAGGGACGCGGCTACACCTTC.